One sample yielded the 18 T cell receptor beta chains listed below, sequenced in a study of cytomegalovirus exposure and HLA in healthy donors. PCR was performed using 60 Vbeta and 13 Jbeta primers. Profiling relied on immunoSEQ multiplex PCR, and the TCRdb table lists in-frame clones only, not all of them. The table has 250,000 to 350,000 clones, roughly 88% seen once. Sequencing used PBMCs. These receptors were obtained from a man in his forties in good health and CMV-seropositive.

V usage is TRBV10-2 and J usage is TRBJ2-2, with D maybe TRBD2 (5 bases). V was pared by 4 bases and J by 1 base, with 7 bases between. This CDR3 comprises 14 residues. The germline gives CDR1 WSHSY, CDR2 SAAADI. For the CDR3, the DNA is TGCGCCAGCAGTGCGGGGAGGAACACCGGGGAGCTGTTTTTT. Translation gives CASSAGRNTGELFF.

V and J are TRBV4-1 and TRBJ1-5, with TRBD1 as a possible D gene (5 bases). Trimming cost V 6 bases and J 4 bases, with 13 bases left between them. The CDR3 is 14 residues long. CDR1 is MGHRA, CDR2 YSYEKL, per germline. The CDR3: CASRPQGRNQPQHF. CDR3 nucleotides: TGCGCCAGCAGACCGCAGGGTAGAAATCAGCCCCAGCATTTT.

This clone was counted once. This chain connects TRBV29-1 to TRBJ2-1; D unclear. The length of the CDR3 is 15 residues. Between the trimmed V and J ends, which lost 4 bases and 4 bases, there was a span of 17 bases. Germline V lookup: CDR1 SQVTM, CDR2 ANQGSEA. CDR3 DNA: TGCAGCGTTGTGCCGTCTGGGCTTGCGTACAATGAGCAGTTCTTC. Amino acids: CSVVPSGLAYNEQFF.

This chain links TRBV11-3 with TRBJ2-7, with D perhaps matching TRBD1 (6 bases). CDR3 length: 15 amino acids. With 1 base removed from V and 2 bases from J, the gap between germline ends came to 12 bases. Germline V gene sequence: CDR1 SGHNT, CDR2 YENEEA. The CDR3 loop reads CASSLGGGVPYEQYF. The CDR3 region has the DNA TGTGCCAGCAGCTTAGGAGGGGGAGTTCCCTACGAGCAGTACTTC.

The rearrangement uses TRBV6-5 and TRBJ1-2; 10 positions match TRBD1. CDR1 and CDR2 from the germline V gene are MNHEY and SVGAGI. The CDR3 contains 14 residues. The J segment lost 5 bases and the V segment lost 4 bases, leaving 4 bases of the junction unmatched. For the CDR3, the DNA is TGTGCCAGCAGTTGGGACAGGGGTGGATATGGCTACACCTTC. It specifies CASSWDRGGYGYTF.

This rearrangement joins TRBV7-8 to TRBJ2-7; 12 bases match TRBD2. The CDR3 sequence is 16 residues long. Trimming removed 1 base from V and 7 bases from J; junction bases left unmatched: 8. Germline V gives CDR1 SGHVS, CDR2 FQNEAQ. The CDR3 loop reads CASSLGASGRGREQYF. The CDR3 nucleotides read TGTGCCAGCAGCTTAGGGGCTAGCGGGAGGGGGAGGGAGCAGTACTTC.

This chain uses TRBV18 with TRBJ2-7; possibly TRBD1 for D (6 bases). Germline V gene lookup returns CDR1 KGHSH and CDR2 LQKENI. CDR3 length: 13 amino acids. Trimming left V 4 bases short and J 6 bases short, with 13 bases between. For the CDR3, the DNA is TGTGCCAGCTCACTGGGGGCTTCAAGCGAGCAGTACTTC. The encoded protein is CASSLGASSEQYF.

This clone was observed a single time. This chain uses TRBV28 with TRBJ1-1; D may be TRBD1 (5 bases). The CDR3 is 12 amino acids. Germline V CDR1 and CDR2: MDHEN, SYDVKM. Between the trimmed V and J ends, which lost 5 bases and 4 bases, there was a span of 8 bases. DNA for the CDR3: TGTGCCAGCAGTCCCAGGGTCACTGAAGCTTTCTTT. This codes for CASSPRVTEAFF. Using reference TRBV28 and TRBJ1-1 for the parts outside the CDR3, the full variable domain is DVKVTQSSRYLVKRTGEKVFLECVQDMDHENMFWYRQDPGLGLRLIYFSYDVKMKEKGDIPEGYSVSREKKERFSLILESASTNQTSMYLCASSPRVTEAFFGQGTRLTVV.

This chain connects TRBV4-3 to TRBJ2-2, with D perhaps matching TRBD2 (5 bases). Germline CDR1 reads LGHNA; CDR2 reads YSLEER. The CDR3 has 16 amino acids. Between the trimmed V and J ends, which lost 1 base and 1 base, there was a span of 10 bases. This chain's CDR3 is CASSQGLRENTGELFF. The CDR3 region has the DNA TGCGCCAGCAGCCAAGGTCTGAGGGAGAACACCGGGGAGCTGTTTTTT.

The chain joins TRBV7-2 to TRBJ1-1, with D perhaps matching TRBD1 (5 bases). The CDR3 runs to 14 residues. Trimming pared 5 bases from V and 4 bases from J, leaving 14 bases between. The germline CDR1 and CDR2 sequences are SGHTA and FQGNSA. CDR3 residues: CASSPTKGVTEAFF. CDR3 nucleotide sequence: TGTGCCAGCAGCCCCACTAAAGGGGTCACTGAAGCTTTCTTT.

This clone was seen only once. The J gene is TRBJ2-1, the V gene TRBV7-2, with D unclear. V was clipped by 1 base and J by 5 bases, with 15 bases between them. Per germline, CDR1 SGHTA and CDR2 FQGNSA. CDR3 length: 16 residues. The CDR3 region is CASSLGPRKIDNEQFF. The CDR3 bases are TGTGCCAGCAGCTTAGGTCCTAGAAAGATCGACAATGAGCAGTTCTTC.

This rearrangement joins TRBV6-5 to TRBJ2-7; D gene unclear. CDR1 and CDR2 (germline): MNHEY, SVGAGI. There are 13 residues in the CDR3. Trimming took 2 bases from V and 7 from J, leaving 12 bases between them. In DNA form, the CDR3 reads TGTGCCAGCAGTTACGACAACTTTGGAGAGCAGTACTTC. It encodes CASSYDNFGEQYF.

CDR3 bases: TGTGCCAGCGTCAGGGGGGATACGCAGTATTTT. Its protein product is CASVRGDTQYF. J is TRBJ2-3 and V is TRBV6-5; 7 positions agree with TRBD1. V gave up 8 bases and J gave up 6 bases; unmatched junction bases: 2. The germline V gene encodes CDR1 MNHEY and CDR2 SVGAGI. CDR3 length equals 11 residues.

The V call is TRBV28, the J call TRBJ2-1; D unclear. Germline V gives CDR1 MDHEN, CDR2 SYDVKM. V was cut by 5 bases and J by 8 bases, with 4 bases left in between. The CDR3 spans 10 residues. CDR3 DNA sequence: TGTGCCAGCAGTCCCGATGAGCAGTTCTTC. Translating it yields CASSPDEQFF.

V usage is TRBV5-6 and J usage is TRBJ2-7; D not certain. The CDR3 totals 13 residues. CDR1 is SGHDT, CDR2 YYEEEE, per germline. Trimming pared 0 bases from V and 2 bases from J, leaving 6 bases between. DNA of the CDR3: TGTGCCAGCAGCTTGGCCCGTACCTACGAGCAGTACTTC. Its translation: CASSLARTYEQYF.

V gene TRBV29-1 combines with J gene TRBJ2-7; tentatively, D is TRBD1 (6 bases). V was clipped by 6 bases and J by 1 base, with 10 bases between them. Germline V gene lookup returns CDR1 SQVTM and CDR2 ANQGSEA. The CDR3 loop spans 12 amino acids. The CDR3 bases are TGCAGCGTCCGGACAGAGTCCTACGAGCAGTACTTC. This translates into CSVRTESYEQYF.

The rearrangement links TRBV5-1 to TRBJ2-1, with TRBD2 matching 11 bases. V was clipped by 3 bases and J by 7 bases; unmatched bases: 6. This CDR3 has 15 residues. CDR1 and CDR2 (germline): SGHRS, YFSETQ. The chain's CDR3 is CASSYSGRAGNEQFF. The CDR3 nucleotides are TGCGCCAGCAGCTATAGCGGGAGGGCGGGGAATGAGCAGTTCTTC.

The rearrangement joins TRBV2 to TRBJ2-3, with D possibly matching TRBD1 (6 bases). This CDR3 contains 16 residues. CDR1 and CDR2 (germline): SNHLY, FYNNEI. Trimming left V 7 bases short and J 1 base short, with 18 bases between. CDR3 coding DNA: TGTGCCAGCACCCCCCAGTACGCAGGGGGCACAGATACGCAGTATTTT. Translating gives CASTPQYAGGTDTQYF.